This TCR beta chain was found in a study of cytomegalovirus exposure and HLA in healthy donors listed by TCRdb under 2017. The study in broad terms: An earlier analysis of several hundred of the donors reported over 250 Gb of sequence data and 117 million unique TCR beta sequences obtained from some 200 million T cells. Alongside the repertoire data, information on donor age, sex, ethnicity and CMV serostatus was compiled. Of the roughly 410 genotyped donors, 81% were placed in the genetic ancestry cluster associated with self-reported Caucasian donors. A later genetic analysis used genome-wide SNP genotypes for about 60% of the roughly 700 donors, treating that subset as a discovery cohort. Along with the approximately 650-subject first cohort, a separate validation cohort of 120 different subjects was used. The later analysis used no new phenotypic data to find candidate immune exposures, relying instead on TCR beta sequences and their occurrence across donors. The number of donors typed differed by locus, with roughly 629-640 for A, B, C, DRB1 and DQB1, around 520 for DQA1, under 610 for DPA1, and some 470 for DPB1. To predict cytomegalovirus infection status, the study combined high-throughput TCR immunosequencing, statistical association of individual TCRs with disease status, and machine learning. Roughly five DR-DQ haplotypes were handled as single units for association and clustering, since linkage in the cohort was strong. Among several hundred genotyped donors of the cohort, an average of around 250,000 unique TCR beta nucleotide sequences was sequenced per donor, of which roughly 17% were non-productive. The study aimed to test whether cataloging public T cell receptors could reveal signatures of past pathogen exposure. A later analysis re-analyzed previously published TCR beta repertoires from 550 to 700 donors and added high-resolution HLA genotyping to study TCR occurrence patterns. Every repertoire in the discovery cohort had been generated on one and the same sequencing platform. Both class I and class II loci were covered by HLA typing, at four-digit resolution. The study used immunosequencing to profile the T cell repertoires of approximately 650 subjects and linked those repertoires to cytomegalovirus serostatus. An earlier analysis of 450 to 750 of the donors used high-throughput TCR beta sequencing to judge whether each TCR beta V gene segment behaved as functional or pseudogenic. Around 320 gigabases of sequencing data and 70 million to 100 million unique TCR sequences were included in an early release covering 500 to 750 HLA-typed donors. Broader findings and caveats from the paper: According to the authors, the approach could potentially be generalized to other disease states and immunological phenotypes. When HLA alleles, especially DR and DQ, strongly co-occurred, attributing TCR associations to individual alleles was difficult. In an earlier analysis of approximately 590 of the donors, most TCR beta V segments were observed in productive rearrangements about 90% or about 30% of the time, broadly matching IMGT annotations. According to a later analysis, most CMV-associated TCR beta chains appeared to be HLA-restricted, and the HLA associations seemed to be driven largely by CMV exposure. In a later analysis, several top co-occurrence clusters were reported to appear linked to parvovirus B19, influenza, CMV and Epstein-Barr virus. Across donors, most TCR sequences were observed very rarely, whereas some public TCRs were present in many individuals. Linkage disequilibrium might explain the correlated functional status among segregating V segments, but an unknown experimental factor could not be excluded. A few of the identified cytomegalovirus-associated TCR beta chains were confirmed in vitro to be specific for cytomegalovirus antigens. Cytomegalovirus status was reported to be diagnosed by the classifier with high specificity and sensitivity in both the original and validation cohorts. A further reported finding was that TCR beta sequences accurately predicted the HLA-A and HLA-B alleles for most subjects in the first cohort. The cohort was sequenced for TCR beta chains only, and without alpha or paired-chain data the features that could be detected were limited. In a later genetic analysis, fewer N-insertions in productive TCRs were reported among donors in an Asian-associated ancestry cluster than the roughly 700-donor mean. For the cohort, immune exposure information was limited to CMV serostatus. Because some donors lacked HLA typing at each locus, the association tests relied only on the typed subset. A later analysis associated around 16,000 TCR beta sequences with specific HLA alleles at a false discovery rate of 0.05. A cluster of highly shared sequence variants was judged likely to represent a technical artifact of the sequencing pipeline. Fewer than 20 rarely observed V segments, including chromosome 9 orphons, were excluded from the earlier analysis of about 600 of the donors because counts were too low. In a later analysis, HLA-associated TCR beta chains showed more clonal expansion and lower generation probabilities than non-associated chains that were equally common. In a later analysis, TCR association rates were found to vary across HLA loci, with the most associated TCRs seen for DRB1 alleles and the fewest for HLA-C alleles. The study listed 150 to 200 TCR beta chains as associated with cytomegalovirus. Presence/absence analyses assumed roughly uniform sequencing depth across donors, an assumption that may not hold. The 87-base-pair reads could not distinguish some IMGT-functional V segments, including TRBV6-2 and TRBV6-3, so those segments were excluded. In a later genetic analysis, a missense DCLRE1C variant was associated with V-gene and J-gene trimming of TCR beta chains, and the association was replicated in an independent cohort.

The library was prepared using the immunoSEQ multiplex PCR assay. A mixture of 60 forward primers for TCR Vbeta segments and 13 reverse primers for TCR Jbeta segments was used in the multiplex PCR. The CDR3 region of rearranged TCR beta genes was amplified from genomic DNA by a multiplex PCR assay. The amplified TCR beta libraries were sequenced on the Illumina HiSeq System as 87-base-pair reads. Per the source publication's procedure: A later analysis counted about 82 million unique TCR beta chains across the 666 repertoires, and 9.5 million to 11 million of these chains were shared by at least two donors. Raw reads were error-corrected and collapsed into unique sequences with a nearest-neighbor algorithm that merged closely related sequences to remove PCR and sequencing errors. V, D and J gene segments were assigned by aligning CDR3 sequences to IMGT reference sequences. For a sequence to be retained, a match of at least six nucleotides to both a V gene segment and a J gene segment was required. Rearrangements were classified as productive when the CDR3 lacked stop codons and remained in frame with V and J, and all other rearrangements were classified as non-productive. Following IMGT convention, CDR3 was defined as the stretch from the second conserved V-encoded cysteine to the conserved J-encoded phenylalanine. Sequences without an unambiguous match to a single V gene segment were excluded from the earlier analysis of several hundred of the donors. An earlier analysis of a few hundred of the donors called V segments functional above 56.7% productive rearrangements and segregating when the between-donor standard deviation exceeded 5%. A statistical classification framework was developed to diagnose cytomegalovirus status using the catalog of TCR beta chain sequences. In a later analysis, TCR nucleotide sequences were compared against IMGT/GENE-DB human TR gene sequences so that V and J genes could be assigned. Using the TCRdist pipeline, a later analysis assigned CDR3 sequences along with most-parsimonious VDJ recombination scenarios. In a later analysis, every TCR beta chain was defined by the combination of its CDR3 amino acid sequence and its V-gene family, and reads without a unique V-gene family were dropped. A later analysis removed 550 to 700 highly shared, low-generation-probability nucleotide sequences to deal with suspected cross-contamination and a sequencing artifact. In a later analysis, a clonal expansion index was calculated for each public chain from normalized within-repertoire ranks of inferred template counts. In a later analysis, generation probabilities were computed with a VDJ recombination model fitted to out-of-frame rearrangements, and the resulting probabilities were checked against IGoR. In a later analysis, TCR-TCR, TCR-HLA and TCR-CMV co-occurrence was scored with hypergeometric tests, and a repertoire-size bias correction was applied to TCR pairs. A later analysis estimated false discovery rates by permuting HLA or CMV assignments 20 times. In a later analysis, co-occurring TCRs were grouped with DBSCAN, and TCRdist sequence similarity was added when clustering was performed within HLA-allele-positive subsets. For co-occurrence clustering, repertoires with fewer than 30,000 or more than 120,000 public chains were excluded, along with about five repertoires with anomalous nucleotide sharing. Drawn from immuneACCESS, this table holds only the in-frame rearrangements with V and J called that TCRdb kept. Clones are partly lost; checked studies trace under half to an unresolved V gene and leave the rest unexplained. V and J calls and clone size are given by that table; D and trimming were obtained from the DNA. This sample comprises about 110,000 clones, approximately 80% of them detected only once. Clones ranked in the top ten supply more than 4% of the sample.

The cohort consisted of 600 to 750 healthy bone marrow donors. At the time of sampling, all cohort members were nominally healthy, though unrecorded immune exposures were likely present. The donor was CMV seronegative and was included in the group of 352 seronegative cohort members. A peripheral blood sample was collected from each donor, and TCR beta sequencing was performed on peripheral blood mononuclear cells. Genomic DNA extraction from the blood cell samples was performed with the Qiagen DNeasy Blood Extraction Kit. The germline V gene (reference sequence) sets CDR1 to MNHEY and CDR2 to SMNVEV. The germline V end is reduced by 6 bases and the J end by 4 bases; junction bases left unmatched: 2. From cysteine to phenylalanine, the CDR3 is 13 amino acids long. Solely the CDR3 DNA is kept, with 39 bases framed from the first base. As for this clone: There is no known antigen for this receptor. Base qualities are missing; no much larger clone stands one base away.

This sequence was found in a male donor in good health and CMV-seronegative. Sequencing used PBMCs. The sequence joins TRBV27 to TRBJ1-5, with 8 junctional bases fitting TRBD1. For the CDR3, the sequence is CASRGQANQPQHF. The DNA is TGTGCCAGCAGGGGACAGGCAAATCAGCCCCAGCATTTT.